This T cell receptor (beta chain) was retrieved from a study of regulatory T cells in long-lasting Graves disease. Study information: Over 5 years of antithyroid drugs with positive TSH receptor antibodies was taken to mean persistent Graves' disease.

This CDR3 is built from 16 residues. Trimming cost V 3 bases and J 0 bases; bases outside gene matches: 8. CDR1 is SGHTA and CDR2 is FQGNSA in the germline V gene. Time point: persistent/refractory GD, antithyroid drugs over 5 years with positive TRAb. With RNA extracted from PBMCs as input, the TCR library was made. One endocrinology department in Xi'an, China, was where patients came from. Notes on the study in general: With persistent disease, TRBV28, TRBJ1-2 and TRBJ2-5 were the favored segments.

Relying on iRepertoire HTBI primers and Arm-PCR of CDR3 regions, the team built TCR beta libraries. In TCRdb, the multiplex PCR reads were re-called with MiXCR into one record per CDR3 protein. The data hold 420,000 or so distinct CDR3 sequences, with around 22% observed a single time. About this clonotype itself: Its antigen is still unknown.

The chain is built from TRBV7-2 and TRBJ2-7, with TRBD2 matching over 7 bases. The source was peripheral blood mononuclear cells (PBMCs), collected when the disease was refractory, from a patient treated with antithyroid drugs. This receptor was identified in a female donor with Graves disease. The CDR3 DNA is TGTGCCAGCAGCTTTTTGGTGAGCGGGACCTCCTACGAGCAGTACTTC. Encoded protein: CASSFLVSGTSYEQYF.